A single sample is the source of the 5 T cell receptor beta chains below, sequenced in a study of T cells after yellow fever vaccination. TCRdb recomputed calls from the 5' RACE reads with MiXCR, one row per CDR3 protein. Here the sample spans about 210,000 distinct CDR3 sequences, 3% to 4% being singletons. The sample in question was CD4+ T cells sorted from PBMCs, obtained 10 days after the yellow fever booster vaccination. These receptor sequences come from a man between 18 and 29 years old who received the YFV17D yellow fever vaccine.

This clonotype was seen at least ten times. This sequence joins TRBV18 and TRBJ2-5; unclear D gene. The CDR3 spans 12 residues. CDR1 is KGHSH, CDR2 LQKENI, per germline. V was trimmed by 5 bases and J by 3 bases, leaving 7 bases between them. The CDR3 bases are TGTGCCAGCTCAACGACCGAAGAGACCCAGTACTTC. As protein: CASSTTEETQYF.

This clonotype turned up a few times. This chain uses TRBV18 with TRBJ1-5, with TRBD1 as a possible D gene (6 bases). The germline V and J ends were trimmed by 3 bases and 4 bases, with 13 bases remaining between them. The CDR3 totals 15 residues. Germline CDR1 KGHSH, CDR2 LQKENI. CDR3 coding DNA: TGTGCCAGCTCACCTCCCGGACAGAATAATCAGCCCCAGCATTTT. This gives the protein CASSPPGQNNQPQHF.

This clonotype was detected ten times or more. The chain combines TRBV5-1 with TRBJ2-1; D might be TRBD1 (6 bases). V was pared by 0 bases and J by 8 bases, with 15 bases between. Germline-derived CDR1 and CDR2 are SGHRS and YFSETQ. The CDR3 spans 15 residues. The CDR3 bases are TGCGCCAGCAGCTTGGCGCAGGGGCATTCAGATGAGCAGTTCTTC. Translation: CASSLAQGHSDEQFF.

The sample holds many counts of this clonotype. The V call is TRBV7-2, the J call TRBJ1-5; D remains ambiguous. The CDR3 sequence is 13 residues long. CDR1 and CDR2 from the germline V gene are SGHTA and FQGNSA. Between the trimmed V and J ends, which lost 5 bases and 3 bases, there was a span of 8 bases. The CDR3 region is CASSRVHNQPQHF. CDR3 DNA: TGTGCCAGCAGCCGAGTACACAATCAGCCCCAGCATTTT.

This clonotype has a count of ten or more. For the CDR3, the DNA is TGCAGTGCTGGAGGGTGGAATCAGCCCCAGCATTTT. It specifies CSAGGWNQPQHF. This chain joins TRBV20-1 and TRBJ1-5, with no clear D. Trimming took 5 bases from V and 4 from J, leaving 9 bases between them. The CDR3 loop spans 12 amino acids. CDR1 is DFQATT and CDR2 is SNEGSKA in the germline V gene (reference sequence).